This is a list of T cell receptor beta chains from one sample in a study of blood T cell repertoires in COVID-19. The protocol was immunoSEQ multiplex PCR, while the TCRdb copy is restricted to in-frame clones and leaves out a portion. The sample holds around 9,900 clones, about 80% seen once. Sequenced input: peripheral blood. These receptor sequences come from a human donor in a cohort sampled during active COVID-19. CDR3s include the opening cysteine and the closing phenylalanine or tryptophan. The D gene is left open where the match is weak. The size entry is marked missing in some rows and otherwise reads once, few, many or a size class.

d_gene: TRBD1
abundance: .
j_gene: TRBJ1-1
v_gene: TRBV25-1
CDR3nt: TGTGCCAGCAGCACCGACAGGGGAGTTGGGGTAACCACTGAAGCTTTCTTT
CDR3aa: CASSTDRGVGVTTEAFF

d_gene: .
abundance: .
j_gene: TRBJ1-1
v_gene: TRBV2
CDR3nt: TGTGCCAGCAGGCTGGCCGGGACTGAAGCTTTCTTT
CDR3aa: CASRLAGTEAFF

d_gene: TRBD1
abundance: .
j_gene: TRBJ1-5
v_gene: TRBV9
CDR3nt: TGTGCCAGCAGCGACAGGGGAAATATTGGTCAGCCCCAGCATTTT
CDR3aa: CASSDRGNIGQPQHF

d_gene: .
abundance: .
j_gene: TRBJ1-5
v_gene: TRBV6-6
CDR3nt: TGTGCCAGCAGTTTACAGAGGGATCAGCCCCAGCATTTT
CDR3aa: CASSLQRDQPQHF

d_gene: TRBD1
abundance: .
j_gene: TRBJ2-7
v_gene: TRBV28
CDR3nt: TGTGCCAGCAGAAATACAGGGGGCTACGAGCAGTACTTC
CDR3aa: CASRNTGGYEQYF

d_gene: .
abundance: large
j_gene: TRBJ2-1
v_gene: TRBV7-9
CDR3nt: TGTGCCAGCAGCCCTTTAAGCGGCGAGCAGTTCTTC
CDR3aa: CASSPLSGEQFF

d_gene: TRBD1
abundance: .
j_gene: TRBJ1-5
v_gene: TRBV19
CDR3nt: TGTGCCAGTAGTTCCGGAAGGACAGGGGGACTTAGGAGCAATCAGCCCCAGCATTTT
CDR3aa: CASSSGRTGGLRSNQPQHF

d_gene: TRBD1
abundance: .
j_gene: TRBJ1-4
v_gene: TRBV6-6
CDR3nt: TGTGCCAGCAGTGATCCGGGACAGGGTTATGAAAAACTGTTTTTT
CDR3aa: CASSDPGQGYEKLFF

d_gene: TRBD2
abundance: once
j_gene: TRBJ2-7
v_gene: TRBV24-1
CDR3nt: TGTGCCGCACCGAGGGGCGGGGGTTACGAGCAGTACTTC
CDR3aa: CAAPRGGGYEQYF

d_gene: .
abundance: .
j_gene: TRBJ1-1
v_gene: TRBV6-5
CDR3nt: TGTGCCAGCAGTTACTTAGGGGCTGAGAACACTGAAGCTTTCTTT
CDR3aa: CASSYLGAENTEAFF

d_gene: .
abundance: .
j_gene: TRBJ2-6
v_gene: TRBV19
CDR3nt: TGTGCCAGTAGTATAATGGCGGCAGGGGTTTCTGGGGCCAACGTCCTGACTTTC
CDR3aa: CASSIMAAGVSGANVLTF

d_gene: .
abundance: .
j_gene: TRBJ1-1
v_gene: TRBV6-5
CDR3nt: TGTGCCAGCGCCAAAGGGGCTGAAGCTTTCTTT
CDR3aa: CASAKGAEAFF

d_gene: TRBD1
abundance: .
j_gene: TRBJ1-2
v_gene: TRBV5-1
CDR3nt: TGCGCCAGCAGCTTGGATCCCGGACAGGGAGTCTATGGCTACACCTTC
CDR3aa: CASSLDPGQGVYGYTF

d_gene: TRBD1
abundance: .
j_gene: TRBJ1-5
v_gene: TRBV10-3
CDR3nt: TGTGCCATCAAGTTTTCCCGGACAGGCTTAGGGGGCAATCAGCCCCAGCATTTT
CDR3aa: CAIKFSRTGLGGNQPQHF

d_gene: TRBD1
abundance: .
j_gene: TRBJ1-1
v_gene: TRBV5-1
CDR3nt: TGCGCCAGCAGTCATACAGGGGGCACGAGGTTCGCTGAAGCTTTCTTT
CDR3aa: CASSHTGGTRFAEAFF

d_gene: .
abundance: .
j_gene: TRBJ2-5
v_gene: TRBV15
CDR3nt: TGTGCCACCAGCAGAGATTTGCAGTTCCAAGAGACCCAGTACTTC
CDR3aa: CATSRDLQFQETQYF

d_gene: TRBD1
abundance: .
j_gene: TRBJ1-1
v_gene: TRBV29-1
CDR3nt: TGCAGCGTTGGACAGGGATCGGCATCGGCTTTCTTT
CDR3aa: CSVGQGSASAFF

d_gene: .
abundance: .
j_gene: TRBJ1-3
v_gene: TRBV5-5
CDR3nt: TGTGCCAGCAAAACGGGGAGCACTCTGGGAAACACCATATATTTT
CDR3aa: CASKTGSTLGNTIYF

d_gene: .
abundance: .
j_gene: TRBJ2-5
v_gene: TRBV5-1
CDR3nt: TGCGCCAGCAGCCCCGGACGGTTTAACGGGGCCCAGTACTTC
CDR3aa: CASSPGRFNGAQYF

d_gene: .
abundance: .
j_gene: TRBJ1-3
v_gene: TRBV6-4
CDR3nt: TGTGCCAGCATAACAGTACCGGGAAACACCATATATTTT
CDR3aa: CASITVPGNTIYF

d_gene: .
abundance: .
j_gene: TRBJ1-5
v_gene: TRBV12-3/TRBV12-4
CDR3nt: TGTGCCAGCAGTCCCATACAGAATCAGCCCCAGCATTTT
CDR3aa: CASSPIQNQPQHF

d_gene: .
abundance: few
j_gene: TRBJ1-1
v_gene: TRBV30
CDR3nt: TGTGCCTGGGCCCGGGGGACTGAAGCTTTCTTT
CDR3aa: CAWARGTEAFF

d_gene: TRBD2
abundance: .
j_gene: TRBJ2-7
v_gene: TRBV23-1
CDR3nt: TGCGCCAGCAGTTACGGAGGCGGGGAGGGATCCTACGAGCAGTACTTC
CDR3aa: CASSYGGGEGSYEQYF

d_gene: TRBD1
abundance: .
j_gene: TRBJ1-4
v_gene: TRBV5-6
CDR3nt: TGTGCCAGCAGGCGGACCGGGACAGGTATCGGAAAACTGTTTTTT
CDR3aa: CASRRTGTGIGKLFF

d_gene: .
abundance: .
j_gene: TRBJ1-2
v_gene: TRBV18
CDR3nt: TGTGCCAGCTCGGACACGCGGTACTATGGCTACACCTTC
CDR3aa: CASSDTRYYGYTF

d_gene: .
abundance: .
j_gene: TRBJ1-2
v_gene: TRBV28
CDR3nt: TGTGCCAGCAGTTTAGGGTCAGGGTCTAGGGGCTACACCTTC
CDR3aa: CASSLGSGSRGYTF

d_gene: .
abundance: .
j_gene: TRBJ1-2
v_gene: TRBV29-1
CDR3nt: TGCAGCGCCACCCCCGGGGGAAGGTATGGCTACACCTTC
CDR3aa: CSATPGGRYGYTF

d_gene: .
abundance: .
j_gene: TRBJ1-1
v_gene: TRBV18
CDR3nt: TGTGCCAGCTCACAAGGACAGAACACTGAAGCTTTCTTT
CDR3aa: CASSQGQNTEAFF

d_gene: TRBD1
abundance: .
j_gene: TRBJ2-2
v_gene: TRBV6-1
CDR3nt: TGTGCCAGCAGTGACGGGACAGAGTTTTTCGGCGGGGAGCTGTTTTTT
CDR3aa: CASSDGTEFFGGELFF

d_gene: .
abundance: few
j_gene: TRBJ1-1
v_gene: TRBV30
CDR3nt: TGTGCCTGGAGTGTAAGGGGTGCCGCTTTCTTT
CDR3aa: CAWSVRGAAFF

d_gene: TRBD1
abundance: .
j_gene: TRBJ1-2
v_gene: TRBV28
CDR3nt: TGTGCCAGCAGTTTCGTGGACAGGGGATACGGCTACACCTTC
CDR3aa: CASSFVDRGYGYTF

d_gene: TRBD1
abundance: few
j_gene: TRBJ2-7
v_gene: TRBV2
CDR3nt: TGTGCCAGCAGTGAAGGGGCAGGGGGCGGGTACGAGCAGTACTTC
CDR3aa: CASSEGAGGGYEQYF

d_gene: .
abundance: few
j_gene: TRBJ1-1
v_gene: TRBV5-1
CDR3nt: TGCGCCAGCAGCTTGGGCGTCAGGGGCGCCACTGAAGCTTTCTTT
CDR3aa: CASSLGVRGATEAFF

d_gene: .
abundance: .
j_gene: TRBJ1-2
v_gene: TRBV6-5
CDR3nt: TGTGCCAGCAGTATAACGGGGGGGTACTATGGCTACACCTTC
CDR3aa: CASSITGGYYGYTF

d_gene: TRBD1
abundance: .
j_gene: TRBJ1-6
v_gene: TRBV6-1
CDR3nt: TGTGCCAGCAGTGAATCCTGGACAGGATATAATTCACCCCTCCACTTT
CDR3aa: CASSESWTGYNSPLHF

d_gene: .
abundance: .
j_gene: TRBJ1-1
v_gene: TRBV29-1
CDR3nt: TGCAGCGCCAAACTGACAGAGAACACTGAAGCTTTCTTT
CDR3aa: CSAKLTENTEAFF

d_gene: TRBD1
abundance: few
j_gene: TRBJ2-7
v_gene: TRBV5-1
CDR3nt: TGCGCCAGCACCCCCGGGACAGGGTACTACGAGCAGTACTTC
CDR3aa: CASTPGTGYYEQYF

d_gene: .
abundance: few
j_gene: TRBJ1-1
v_gene: TRBV30
CDR3nt: TGTGCCTGGGCTAGAGGAACTGAAGCTTTCTTT
CDR3aa: CAWARGTEAFF

d_gene: .
abundance: .
j_gene: TRBJ2-7
v_gene: TRBV7-2
CDR3nt: TGTGCCAGCAGCTTACAGTCTCCCTACGAGCAGTACTTC
CDR3aa: CASSLQSPYEQYF

d_gene: .
abundance: .
j_gene: TRBJ1-3
v_gene: TRBV19
CDR3nt: TGTGCCAGCCAAGGGAGTGGAAACACCATATATTTT
CDR3aa: CASQGSGNTIYF

d_gene: TRBD1
abundance: .
j_gene: TRBJ1-6
v_gene: TRBV12-3/TRBV12-4
CDR3nt: TGTGCCAGCACAGGGGGCAATAATTCACCCCTCCACTTT
CDR3aa: CASTGGNNSPLHF

d_gene: .
abundance: .
j_gene: TRBJ1-5
v_gene: TRBV27
CDR3nt: TGTGCCAGCGGCTTACCGGGTCTTAATCAGCCCCAGCATTTT
CDR3aa: CASGLPGLNQPQHF

d_gene: .
abundance: once
j_gene: TRBJ1-6
v_gene: TRBV6-1
CDR3nt: TGTGCCAGCAGTGAAGTTACAGATTCACCCCTCCACTTT
CDR3aa: CASSEVTDSPLHF

d_gene: .
abundance: .
j_gene: TRBJ2-7
v_gene: TRBV4-1
CDR3nt: TGCGCCAGCAGCCAAGGGAGGGAAGGAGCCTACGAGCAGTACTTC
CDR3aa: CASSQGREGAYEQYF

d_gene: TRBD1
abundance: .
j_gene: TRBJ1-2
v_gene: TRBV9
CDR3nt: TGTGCCAGCAGCGTGGGGACAGCCTCTAACTATGGCTACACCTTC
CDR3aa: CASSVGTASNYGYTF

d_gene: TRBD1
abundance: .
j_gene: TRBJ2-7
v_gene: TRBV28
CDR3nt: TGTGCCAGCAGTGTACCGGGACAGGGTATCTACGAGCAGTACTTC
CDR3aa: CASSVPGQGIYEQYF

d_gene: TRBD2
abundance: .
j_gene: TRBJ2-5
v_gene: TRBV2
CDR3nt: TGTGCCAGCTCTCAGCGGGGAGAGACCCAGTACTTC
CDR3aa: CASSQRGETQYF

d_gene: TRBD1
abundance: .
j_gene: TRBJ1-6
v_gene: TRBV18
CDR3nt: TGTGCCAGCTCACCACTGGAGGGGGCAGGTTCACCCCTCCACTTT
CDR3aa: CASSPLEGAGSPLHF

d_gene: TRBD1
abundance: .
j_gene: TRBJ1-4
v_gene: TRBV7-9
CDR3nt: TGTGCCAGCAGCGGAAGGGACAGGGGATCTGAAAAACTGTTTTTT
CDR3aa: CASSGRDRGSEKLFF

d_gene: .
abundance: few
j_gene: TRBJ1-6
v_gene: TRBV5-5
CDR3nt: TGTGCCAGCAGCTTGGGCGGCAGGGTTATATCACCCCTCCACTTT
CDR3aa: CASSLGGRVISPLHF

d_gene: TRBD2
abundance: once
j_gene: TRBJ2-3
v_gene: TRBV2
CDR3nt: TGTGCCAGCAGTGATTTAGCGGGGGGTTATACGCAGTATTTT
CDR3aa: CASSDLAGGYTQYF

d_gene: .
abundance: few
j_gene: TRBJ1-2
v_gene: TRBV2
CDR3nt: TGTGCCAGCAGTGTGGGGCAGTTTAACTATGGCTACACCTTC
CDR3aa: CASSVGQFNYGYTF

d_gene: .
abundance: .
j_gene: TRBJ2-7
v_gene: TRBV10-2
CDR3nt: TGCGCCAGCAGCGCTACTAGTTACGAGCAGTACTTC
CDR3aa: CASSATSYEQYF

d_gene: TRBD1
abundance: few
j_gene: TRBJ1-5
v_gene: TRBV6-6
CDR3nt: TGTGCCAGCAGTCAACAGGGGATGGCGAATAGCAATCAGCCCCAGCATTTT
CDR3aa: CASSQQGMANSNQPQHF

d_gene: .
abundance: .
j_gene: TRBJ2-3
v_gene: TRBV5-4
CDR3nt: TGTGCCAGCAGCTCAACGAACGAGGATACGCAGTATTTT
CDR3aa: CASSSTNEDTQYF